The 5 T cell receptor beta chains below all came from one sample that was sequenced in a study of T cell clonotyping in hematopoietic cell transplantation. Time point here: recipient sample about 28 days before transplant, after cytoreduction. Assay used: immunoSEQ multiplex PCR; TCRdb lists only in-frame clones, some missing. The repertoire holds approximately 30,000 clones, with less than 85% as singletons. The sequences come from peripheral blood mononuclear cells, collected before stem cell transplant. These receptors originate from a man in his forties with acute myeloid leukemia. Some clones in this sample may be carry-over from other donors' samples.

The rearrangement links TRBV5-4 to TRBJ2-7; perhaps TRBD1 as D (5 bases). The CDR3 is 15 residues long. The germline gives CDR1 SGHNT, CDR2 YYREEE (reference sequence). The germline V and J ends were trimmed by 2 bases and 3 bases, with 15 bases remaining between them. The CDR3 bases are TGTGCCAGCAGCTTAACGGGCCAGGGCGACTACGAGCAGTACTTC. Translation gives CASSLTGQGDYEQYF.

V and J are TRBV6-1 and TRBJ2-7; D gene uncertain. Trimming shortened V by 7 bases and J by 2 bases, and 6 bases separated the two germline ends. The CDR3 totals 11 residues. Germline values: CDR1 MNHNS, CDR2 SASEGT. CDR3 in DNA: TGTGCCAGCACCCGCGCCTACGAGCAGTACTTC. Its translation is CASTRAYEQYF.

This sequence joins TRBV2 and TRBJ1-6, with a tentative D call TRBD1 (5 bases). Trimming cost V 4 bases and J 9 bases, with 16 bases left between them. This CDR3 has 15 amino acids. CDR1 and CDR2 from the germline V gene are SNHLY and FYNNEI. The CDR3 loop reads CASSVGDAQVSPLHF. CDR3 DNA: TGTGCCAGCAGTGTAGGGGATGCCCAGGTTTCACCCCTCCACTTT.

The V and J genes are TRBV2 and TRBJ1-1, with D perhaps TRBD1 (6 bases). In germline, CDR1 is SNHLY, CDR2 FYNNEI. The V and J ends lost 5 bases and 2 bases respectively, with 12 bases between them. This CDR3 comprises 14 residues. CDR3 coding DNA: TGTGCCAGCAGTCGGGACACCCAAAACACTGAAGCTTTCTTT. Its translation: CASSRDTQNTEAFF.

This chain links TRBV9 with TRBJ2-3; no clear D. The germline V gene encodes CDR1 SGDLS and CDR2 YYNGEE. Deletions cut 0 bases from V and 1 base from J, with 9 bases between. The CDR3 is made up of 15 amino acids. The CDR3 reads CASSVDPQGTDTQYF. CDR3 sequence (DNA): TGTGCCAGCAGCGTAGATCCCCAAGGCACAGATACGCAGTATTTT.